This T cell receptor beta chain came from a study of early T cells in non-severe SARS-CoV-2 infection. As for the study in general: Sequencing of bulk RNA from unsorted whole blood was done, without chain pairing.

V lost 5 bases to trimming and J lost 6 bases, with 14 bases between them. This CDR3 is built from 13 residues. The germline V gene has CDR1 SGHTA and CDR2 FQGTGA. As to this clonotype: Its antigen is as yet unknown.

Individually, cDNA molecules had unique molecular identifiers attached to them. TCRdb fed the 5' RACE reads into MiXCR, producing one record per CDR3 protein. The data show over 60,000 distinct CDR3 sequences, over 9.5% seen once. Findings and limits, study-wide: A preference for anti-spike CD8 responses marked VDJdb matching, which missed private and CD4 specificities.

The chain links TRBV7-3 to TRBJ2-7; D perhaps matches TRBD2 (6 bases). This sequence was found in an adult who was a healthcare worker with PCR-confirmed SARS-CoV-2 infection or an uninfected control (not recorded which). The starting material was whole blood, obtained at baseline. The CDR3: CASSTKEGGEQYF. CDR3 nucleotide sequence: TGTGCCAGCAGCACGAAGGAGGGCGGCGAGCAGTACTTC.